This passage covers 20 T cell receptor beta chains from one sample sequenced in a study of tumor-infiltrating lymphocytes in glioblastoma multiforme. Multiple V-beta primers and a C-beta primer amplified TCRB from RNA. MiXCR, applied by TCRdb to the multiplex PCR reads, yields one record per CDR3 protein. This table holds 15,000 to 20,000 distinct CDR3 sequences, approximately 70% found once. Sequenced material: peripheral blood. Receptors were obtained from a male donor with glioblastoma.

This clonotype was picked up many times. This chain connects TRBV11-1 to TRBJ2-6; D unresolved. V lost 3 bases and J 3 bases, leaving 9 bases between the germline ends. The CDR3 covers 15 residues. CDR1 is SGHAT, CDR2 FQDESV, per germline (reference sequence). CDR3 nucleotide sequence: TGTGCCAGCAGCTTTGTAACGTTTGGGGCCAACGTCCTGACTTTC. Protein sequence: CASSFVTFGANVLTF.

Note on this clonotype: The junction departs from germline at one end; a sequencing error may be responsible. V usage is TRBV11-2 and J usage is TRBJ1-1, with D maybe TRBD1 (6 bases). Germline V gene sequence: CDR1 SGHAT, CDR2 FQNNGV. The CDR3 sequence is 18 residues long. CDR3 coding DNA: TGCGCCAGCAGCCTAGGTCATCCGGGGGGCGTTATGAACACTGAAGCTTTCTTT. This encodes CASSLGHPGGVMNTEAFF.

Note on this clonotype: This sequence may be a read error, since a much larger clone differs from it by one base. Lacking the conserved final phenylalanine or tryptophan, this CDR3 likely reflects a read error. The J gene is TRBJ2-7, the V gene TRBV28; D remains unclear. The ends were cut back, 5 bases at V and 7 bases at J, with 9 bases in the middle. CDR3 size: 11 residues. The V gene's germline CDR1 is MDHEN and CDR2 SYDVKM. The CDR3 DNA reads TGTGCCAGCAGTCGCCTGGGGGAGCAGTACTTG. It specifies CASSRLGEQYL.

This clonotype has a count of ten or more. The chain employs TRBV29-1 and TRBJ1-1; TRBD1 matches at 7 bases. Germline CDR1 and CDR2: SQVTM and ANQGSEA. The ends lost 6 bases at V and 1 base at J; junction bases unmatched: 5. The CDR3 loop spans 13 amino acids. DNA of the CDR3: TGCAGCGTGCGGACAGGCTCGAACACTGAAGCTTTCTTT. Protein: CSVRTGSNTEAFF.

This clonotype was recorded a few times. V usage is TRBV7-9 and J usage is TRBJ2-6; D might be TRBD1 (5 bases). The ends were cut back, 3 bases at V and 0 bases at J, with 12 bases in the middle. The CDR3 consists of 17 residues. Germline CDR1 SEHNR, CDR2 FQNEAQ (reference sequence). The CDR3 spells CASSFRLGVSGANVLTF. The DNA for the CDR3 is TGTGCCAGCAGCTTTCGCTTAGGGGTCTCTGGGGCCAACGTCCTGACTTTC.

This clonotype was picked up one time. This chain joins TRBV11-2 and TRBJ2-1; unclear D gene. Germline lookup yields CDR1 SGHAT and CDR2 FQNNGV. There are 13 residues in the CDR3. The V end lost 4 bases, the J end lost 9 bases, and 13 bases lay between the germline ends. The CDR3 sequence is CASSWVRVSEQFF. CDR3 DNA sequence: TGTGCCAGCAGCTGGGTCCGAGTTAGTGAGCAGTTCTTC.

The sample holds many counts of this clonotype. This may stem from a read error, because a much larger clone lies one nucleotide away. The chain couples TRBV29-1 to TRBJ1-1; unclear D gene. The CDR3 loop spans 14 amino acids. The germline V gene has CDR1 SQVTM and CDR2 ANQGSEA. V was cut by 0 bases and J by 4 bases, with 12 bases left in between. The CDR3 sequence: CSVEEQNMSTEAFF. The CDR3 DNA sequence: TGCAGCGTTGAAGAACAGAACATGAGCACTGAAGCTTTCTTT.

On this clonotype itself: The CDR3 ends on some other residue instead of the conserved phenylalanine or tryptophan, so this is likely a read error. The J gene is TRBJ2-1, the V gene TRBV11-2, with 7 bases lining up with TRBD1. The junction had 7 bases not matched to a gene; V was cut back by 0 bases and J by 8 bases. The CDR3 is 15 residues long. Germline V gene lookup returns CDR1 SGHAT and CDR2 FQNNGV. In nucleotides, the CDR3 is TGTGCCAGCAGCTTAGATCGGACAGGTTTGTATGAGCAGTTCTCC. The encoded protein is CASSLDRTGLYEQFS.

The chain combines TRBV29-1 with TRBJ2-7, with a weak D call TRBD1 (6 bases). CDR3 length equals 14 residues. The V gene's germline CDR1 is SQVTM and CDR2 ANQGSEA. V was trimmed by 7 bases and J by 2 bases, leaving 18 bases between them. The DNA for the CDR3 is TGCAGCGATGAGGATCAGGACAGCCCCTACGAGCAGTACTTC. Residues: CSDEDQDSPYEQYF.

This chain joins TRBV11-2 and TRBJ2-2, with D maybe TRBD1 (7 bases). From germline, CDR1 is SGHAT and CDR2 FQNNGV. The ends were cut back, 3 bases at V and 15 bases at J, with 23 bases in the middle. The CDR3 length is 15 residues. The chain's CDR3 is CASSFPGKTTRGVFF. DNA for the CDR3: TGTGCCAGCAGCTTCCCGGGAAAGACCACCAGGGGGGTGTTTTTT.

Concerning this clonotype: Because it lacks the conserved phenylalanine or tryptophan at the end, this CDR3 is likely a read error. The J gene is TRBJ2-3, the V gene TRBV6-5, with 8 nucleotides matching TRBD2. Germline-derived CDR1 and CDR2 are MNHEY and SVGAGI. The CDR3 loop spans 14 amino acids. The CDR3 loop is CGSSYSGVRDTQYL. DNA for the CDR3: TGTGGCAGCAGTTATAGCGGGGTCCGGGATACGCAGTATCTT.

This clonotype was observed a few times. V is TRBV29-1 and J is TRBJ2-4, with D perhaps TRBD2 (6 bases). The CDR3 consists of 17 residues. Trimming left V 1 base short and J 4 bases short, with 20 bases between. Germline V gives CDR1 SQVTM, CDR2 ANQGSEA. The CDR3 coding sequence is TGCAGCGTTGAAGCCGTTTCGGCGGGGAAACAAAAAAACATTCAGTACTTC. The encoded protein is CSVEAVSAGKQKNIQYF.

With respect to this clonotype: The junction shows a germline mismatch at one end, possibly a read error. The chain carries TRBV11-3 and TRBJ2-5; 9 bases are shared with TRBD2. This CDR3 has 16 amino acids. CDR1 and CDR2 from the germline V gene are SGHNT and YENEEA. DNA of the CDR3: TGTGACAGCAGTCCCGGGATTAGCGGGGGAAAGGAGACCCAGTACTTC. It is translated as CDSSPGISGGKETQYF. The full variable domain, rest sourced from reference TRBV11-3 and TRBJ2-5, is EAGVVQSPRYKIIEKKQPVAFWCNPISGHNTLYWYLQNLGQGPELLIRYENEEAVDDSQLPKDRFSAERLKGVDSTLKIQPAELGDSAVYLCDSSPGISGGKETQYFGPGTRLLVL.

This clonotype has a count of ten or more. This sequence joins TRBV10-3 and TRBJ1-4; 8 bases map to TRBD1. This CDR3 region has 15 residues. V trimming: 0 bases; J trimming: 8 bases; junction bases outside the gene matches: 5. Germline CDR1 ENHRY, CDR2 SYGVKD. The CDR3 loop is CAISESQDRAEKLFF. The DNA of the CDR3 is TGTGCCATCAGTGAGTCCCAGGACAGGGCCGAAAAACTGTTTTTT.

This clonotype has at least ten counts. This chain uses TRBV12-5 with TRBJ2-3, with no clear D. The germline V and J ends were trimmed by 0 bases and 3 bases, with 4 bases remaining between them. This CDR3 region has 13 residues. Per the germline V gene, CDR1 is LGHNT and CDR2 is FRNRAP. The CDR3 DNA sequence: TGTGCTAGTGGTTTGGTACCAACAGATACGCAGTATTTT. It specifies CASGLVPTDTQYF.

The sample holds one count of this clonotype. This is likely a read error, given that the CDR3 carries no conserved phenylalanine or tryptophan at its end. The chain links TRBV11-2 to TRBJ2-1, with TRBD1 identical over 9 bases. There are 16 residues in the CDR3. Looked up from germline, CDR1 is SGHAT and CDR2 is FQNNGV. CDR3 nucleotides: TGTGCCAGCAGCCGCGACAGGGGGAAGGTCAATAATGATCAGTTCCTC. Protein sequence: CASSRDRGKVNNDQFL.

The rearrangement joins TRBV6-1 to TRBJ2-7; tentatively, D is TRBD2 (5 bases). The CDR3 has 13 amino acids. Germline V CDR1 and CDR2: MNHNS, SASEGT. V was trimmed by 0 bases and J by 7 bases, leaving 10 bases between them. The CDR3 reads CASSEAPGDEQYF. The CDR3, as DNA: TGTGCCAGCAGTGAAGCGCCCGGGGATGAGCAGTACTTC.

The chain carries TRBV7-9 and TRBJ1-1; no reliable D call. V gave up 0 bases and J gave up 4 bases, with 9 bases separating them. CDR3 length: 14 residues. The germline CDR1 and CDR2 sequences are SEHNR and FQNEAQ (reference sequence). This CDR3 reads CASSLAGGGTEAFF. The DNA of the CDR3 is TGTGCCAGCAGCTTAGCCGGTGGAGGCACTGAAGCTTTCTTT.

Worth noting for this clonotype: The junction shows a germline mismatch at one end, possibly a read error. The J gene is TRBJ2-3, the V gene TRBV10-3; no firm D call. This CDR3 has 15 amino acids. The germline gives CDR1 ENHRY, CDR2 SYGVKD. The CDR3 region has the DNA TGTGCCATCAGTGAAGAAGGTCAGGTCACAGATACGCAGTACTTT. Translation: CAISEEGQVTDTQYF.

The rearrangement uses TRBV11-2 and TRBJ2-7, with D maybe TRBD2 (5 bases). Germline CDR1 and CDR2: SGHAT and FQNNGV. CDR3 size: 17 residues. Trimming removed 1 base at V and 6 bases at J, with 22 bases between. The CDR3, as DNA: TGTGCCAGCAGCTTAGCCCGACGCCCCTCGCGGGTCCGCGAGCAGTACTTC. Its protein is CASSLARRPSRVREQYF. Complete variable domain (other parts from reference TRBV11-2 and TRBJ2-7): EAGVAQSPRYKIIEKRQSVAFWCNPISGHATLYWYQQILGQGPKLLIQFQNNGVVDDSQLPKDRFSAERLKGVDSTLKIQPAKLEDSAVYLCASSLARRPSRVREQYFGPGTRLTVT.